One sample yielded the 30 T cell receptor beta chains listed below, sequenced in a study of beta chain features in type 1 diabetes. All of the isolated RNA was reverse transcribed, so expressed TCRB transcripts were sequenced. Repertoires were generated with immunoSEQ multiplex PCR, while TCRdb's copy carries only in-frame clones and drops some. Of a few hundred thousand clones in the sample, roughly 12% were seen once. Broader study findings: TCRB CDR3s from Type 1 diabetes patients were moderately but significantly shorter in all four CD4+ subsets.

Their recognized antigens are unknown. The source material was naive CD4+ T cells from blood. The receptors come from a woman aged 18-35 years with type 1 diabetes.

A few counts support this clone. The chain recombines TRBV7-9 with TRBJ2-1; 7 nucleotides line up with TRBD2. Trimming at V came to 3 bases and at J to 0 bases, leaving 8 bases not matched to a gene. CDR3 length: 17 amino acids. CDR1 is SEHNR, CDR2 FQNEAQ, per germline (reference sequence). CDR3 loop: CASSLLGVAGSYNEQFF. CDR3 DNA sequence: TGTGCCAGCAGCTTGCTGGGGGTAGCGGGCTCCTACAATGAGCAGTTCTTC.

The genes are TRBV29-1 and TRBJ1-4; the D is unclear. V was clipped by 7 bases and J by 4 bases, with 10 bases between them. The length of the CDR3 is 12 residues. Germline V gene data show CDR1 as SQVTM and CDR2 as ANQGSEA. The CDR3 nucleotides are TGCAGCGCCTCGGAGAGTAATGAAAAACTGTTTTTT. It yields the protein CSASESNEKLFF.

This clone was seen only a few times. The chain joins TRBV5-6 to TRBJ1-2; 7 nucleotides line up with TRBD1. This CDR3 region has 16 residues. V was pared by 2 bases and J by 8 bases, with 15 bases of the junction left unmatched. The V gene's germline CDR1 is SGHDT and CDR2 YYEEEE. The DNA of the CDR3 is TGTGCCAGCAGCTTCCGATATCGGGACAGCGCATTCGGCTACACCTTC. Its translation is CASSFRYRDSAFGYTF.

This clone was picked up a small number of times. This chain links TRBV7-2 with TRBJ2-7; no clear D. The germline V gene has CDR1 SGHTA and CDR2 FQGNSA. This CDR3 is built from 15 residues. Trimming took 2 bases from V and 2 from J, leaving 13 bases between them. This CDR3 reads CASSLRLGSTYEQYF. The CDR3 DNA is TGTGCCAGCAGCTTAAGGTTGGGCTCGACCTACGAGCAGTACTTC.

This chain connects TRBV7-2 to TRBJ2-5; a weak D match, TRBD2 (5 bases). V lost 1 base and J 1 base, leaving 10 bases between the germline ends. The CDR3 is made up of 15 amino acids. CDR1 and CDR2 (germline): SGHTA, FQGNSA. The CDR3: CASSLGAGRQETQYF. CDR3 DNA: TGTGCCAGCAGCTTAGGGGCGGGCCGCCAAGAGACCCAGTACTTC.

The gene calls are TRBV25-1 and TRBJ1-2; a possible D gene is TRBD1 (6 bases). CDR1 MGHDK and CDR2 SYGVNS come from the germline V gene. V gave up 1 base and J gave up 8 bases, with 17 bases separating them. CDR3 length equals 15 residues. CDR3 amino acids: CASSESGQTLSGYTF. Written as DNA, the CDR3 is TGTGCCAGCAGTGAATCAGGACAGACTCTTTCGGGCTACACCTTC.

This sequence joins TRBV19 and TRBJ2-7; the match to TRBD2 covers 7 bases. The V segment lost 1 base and the J segment 3 bases; nucleotides outside the gene matches: 3. Germline loops: CDR1 LNHDA, CDR2 SQIVND (reference sequence). The CDR3 sequence is 14 residues long. CDR3: CASSIGGGSYEQYF. The CDR3 DNA sequence: TGTGCCAGTAGTATAGGTGGCGGGAGCTACGAGCAGTACTTC.

Of note for this clone: The sample holds other DNA sequences that translate to the same CDR3. V usage is TRBV5-4 and J usage is TRBJ2-3; TRBD1 is a possible D gene (5 bases). CDR3 length: 13 amino acids. V was pared by 3 bases and J by 3 bases, with 8 bases between. The germline gives CDR1 SGHNT, CDR2 YYREEE (reference sequence). CDR3 sequence reads: CASSSQGTDTQYF. In nucleotides, the CDR3 is TGTGCCAGCAGCTCGCAGGGTACAGATACGCAGTATTTT.

The rearrangement joins TRBV5-1 to TRBJ2-1; 11 positions agree with TRBD2. Germline assignment: CDR1 SGHRS and CDR2 YFSETQ. The CDR3 consists of 16 residues. The J segment lost 10 bases and the V segment lost 0 bases, leaving 9 bases of the junction unmatched. CDR3 in amino acids: CASSLALAGGFGEQFF. CDR3 coding DNA: TGCGCCAGCAGCTTGGCGCTAGCGGGAGGTTTTGGAGAGCAGTTCTTC. Filled out from reference TRBV5-1 and TRBJ2-1, the complete variable domain reads KAGVTQTPRYLIKTRGQQVTLSCSPISGHRSVSWYQQTPGQGLQFLFEYFSETQRNKGNFPGRFSGRQFSNSRSEMNVSTLELGDSALYLCASSLALAGGFGEQFFGPGTRLTVL.

In its sample, this clone was seen a few times. The V gene is TRBV5-4, the J gene TRBJ2-2; 7 bases match TRBD1. CDR1 and CDR2 from the germline V gene are SGHNT and YYREEE (reference sequence). The CDR3 extends over 15 amino acids. Unmatched junction bases numbered 6, after V lost 4 bases and J lost 3 bases. CDR3 sequence: CASSPGQTYTGELFF. The CDR3 nucleotides are TGTGCCAGCAGCCCGGGACAGACTTACACCGGGGAGCTGTTTTTT.

In its sample, this clone was seen a few times. The rearrangement uses TRBV4-1 and TRBJ2-7; 9 bases are a match to TRBD2. V lost 1 base, J lost 2 bases, and 3 bases stayed unmatched. This CDR3 comprises 15 residues. Germline V gene sequence: CDR1 MGHRA, CDR2 YSYEKL. CDR3 in DNA: TGCGCCAGCAGCCAAGGGACTAGCGCTACCTACGAGCAGTACTTC. Its translation: CASSQGTSATYEQYF.

This clone has just a few counts. This chain joins TRBV28 and TRBJ2-1; 10 positions agree with TRBD2. Trimming took 6 bases from V and 5 from J; bases not matched to a gene: 7. The germline V gene has CDR1 MDHEN and CDR2 SYDVKM. The CDR3 has 15 residues. CDR3 in DNA: TGTGCCAGCAGGTCTCCGGGACTAGCGAACAATGAGCAGTTCTTC. This sequence encodes CASRSPGLANNEQFF.

There are a few counts of this clone. The genes are TRBV28 and TRBJ2-1; 10 bases fit TRBD2. The CDR3 covers 15 residues. CDR1 and CDR2 (germline): MDHEN, SYDVKM. Trimming removed 10 bases from V and 8 bases from J; junction bases left unmatched: 14. The CDR3 DNA is TGTGCCACTCTGGGTCGGGGACTAGCGTTATATGAGCAGTTCTTC. Translation gives CATLGRGLALYEQFF.

This sequence joins TRBV20-1 and TRBJ1-1; 9 bases line up with TRBD1. Trimming removed 6 bases from V and 8 bases from J; junction bases left unmatched: 4. The CDR3 spans 11 residues. Germline V gene lookup returns CDR1 DFQATT and CDR2 SNEGSKA (reference sequence). The CDR3 loop is CSARDREEAFF. The CDR3 DNA follows: TGCAGTGCGCGGGACAGGGAGGAAGCTTTCTTT.

The V gene is TRBV6-1, the J gene TRBJ2-7; TRBD1 might be the D (6 bases). The CDR3 has 13 residues. The germline V gene has CDR1 MNHNS and CDR2 SASEGT. Trimming removed 1 base from V and 7 bases from J, with 11 bases in between. CDR3 DNA sequence: TGTGCCAGCAGTGAAGACAGGGTAAGGGAGCAGTACGTC. Encoded protein: CASSEDRVREQYV.

This clone was observed a few times. The chain couples TRBV30 to TRBJ2-7; 11 positions match TRBD2. Per germline, CDR1 GTSNPN and CDR2 SVGIG (reference sequence). V lost 1 base and J lost 3; bases outside the gene matches: 11. The CDR3 sequence is 17 residues long. Written as DNA, the CDR3 is TGTGCCTGGAGTGGGGCGACTAGCGGGATGAGTTACTACGAGCAGTACTTC. This gives the protein CAWSGATSGMSYYEQYF.

The chain combines TRBV27 with TRBJ2-1; 7 bases are a match to TRBD2. CDR3 size: 16 residues. Germline V gene data show CDR1 as MNHEY and CDR2 as SMNVEV (reference sequence). The junction had 11 bases not matched to a gene; V was cut back by 5 bases and J by 4 bases. CDR3 residues: CASSRGSHVSYNEQFF. The CDR3 region has the DNA TGTGCCAGCAGTCGCGGGAGCCACGTTAGTTACAATGAGCAGTTCTTC.

This clone was seen a handful of times. This chain joins TRBV7-8 and TRBJ2-7; a weak D match, TRBD2 (5 bases). The V end lost 5 bases, the J end lost 2 bases, and 19 bases lay between the germline ends. CDR1 SGHVS and CDR2 FQNEAQ come from the germline V gene. CDR3 length equals 16 residues. CDR3 amino acids: CASSPRRDGGPYEQYV. CDR3 in DNA: TGTGCCAGCAGCCCTCGACGGGATGGCGGTCCCTACGAGCAGTACGTC.

This clone appeared a single time. This chain uses TRBV7-2 with TRBJ2-7; 7 bases line up with TRBD2. Trimming took 4 bases from V and 4 from J; bases not matched to a gene: 7. The CDR3 extends over 14 amino acids. CDR1 SGHTA and CDR2 FQGNSA come from the germline V gene. CDR3 sequence: CASSSLAASYEQYF. The DNA of the CDR3 is TGTGCCAGCAGCTCGCTAGCGGCGAGTTACGAGCAGTACTTC.

Here the CDR3 DNA reads TGTGCCAGCAGCCAGGGCTACTATGGCTACACCTTC. Translating gives CASSQGYYGYTF. The chain is built from TRBV13 and TRBJ1-2, with D possibly TRBD1 on 5 matching bases. This CDR3 contains 12 residues. V dropped 5 bases and J dropped 3 bases, with 7 bases sitting between them. Germline V gene lookup returns CDR1 PRHDT and CDR2 FYEKMQ (reference sequence).

In its sample, this clone was seen a few times. This rearrangement joins TRBV5-1 to TRBJ2-1; 11 positions match TRBD2. The CDR3 covers 15 residues. Trimming at V came to 0 bases and at J to 9 bases, leaving 5 bases not matched to a gene. Germline V CDR1 and CDR2: SGHRS, YFSETQ. This chain's CDR3 is CASSLGLAGGFEQFF. CDR3 coding DNA: TGCGCCAGCAGCTTGGGGCTAGCGGGAGGTTTTGAGCAGTTCTTC.

The chain recombines TRBV28 with TRBJ2-7; 8 nucleotides agree with TRBD1. The CDR3 contains 14 residues. Germline CDR1 is MDHEN and CDR2 is SYDVKM. The V segment lost 7 bases and the J segment 2 bases; nucleotides outside the gene matches: 7. The CDR3 region is CASILGTGAYEQYF. The DNA of the CDR3 is TGTGCCAGCATCCTAGGGACAGGCGCCTACGAGCAGTACTTC.

This clone has just a few counts. This chain links TRBV11-2 with TRBJ2-4; 11 nucleotides agree with TRBD2. Unmatched junction bases numbered 2, after V lost 4 bases and J lost 6 bases. CDR1 SGHAT and CDR2 FQNNGV come from the germline V gene. The CDR3 is 14 amino acids. The DNA of the CDR3 is TGTGCCAGCAGCTCAGGGACTAGCGGAAACATTCAGTACTTC. This codes for CASSSGTSGNIQYF.

This clone came up a few times. V is TRBV18 and J is TRBJ2-7; 12 nucleotides line up with TRBD2. Trimming cost V 3 bases and J 3 bases; bases outside gene matches: 3. This CDR3 has 15 residues. The germline CDR1 and CDR2 sequences are KGHSH and LQKENI. Here the CDR3 reads CASSPRLAGVYEQYF. The CDR3 DNA is TGTGCCAGCTCACCCCGACTAGCGGGAGTCTACGAGCAGTACTTC.

In this sample, this clone turned up a few times. This chain uses TRBV19 with TRBJ1-1, with 8 bases matching TRBD1. Germline V gene data show CDR1 as LNHDA and CDR2 as SQIVND (reference sequence). Trimming cost V 4 bases and J 10 bases; bases outside gene matches: 14. The CDR3 runs 15 residues. The CDR3 loop reads CASSTTRGSTGGAFF. The CDR3 DNA is TGTGCCAGTAGTACGACACGGGGTTCAACAGGGGGAGCTTTCTTT. Complete variable domain (other parts from reference TRBV19 and TRBJ1-1): DGGITQSPKYLFRKEGQNVTLSCEQNLNHDAMYWYRQDPGQGLRLIYYSQIVNDFQKGDIAEGYSVSREKKESFPLTVTSAQKNPTAFYLCASSTTRGSTGGAFFGQGTRLTVV.

The CDR3 DNA is TGTGCCAGCAGCTCCGGGACTAGCGGGAGATATATCGGGGAGCTGTTTTTT. It codes for CASSSGTSGRYIGELFF. The chain is built from TRBV11-2 and TRBJ2-2; 14 nucleotides agree with TRBD2. This CDR3 has 17 residues. Trimming removed 4 bases from V and 7 bases from J; junction bases left unmatched: 8. The germline CDR1 and CDR2 sequences are SGHAT and FQNNGV.

The chain uses TRBV29-1 and TRBJ2-3, with D tentatively TRBD1 (6 bases). Trimming took off 6 bases at V and 2 bases at J, with 27 bases between the two ends. CDR1 is SQVTM, CDR2 ANQGSEA, per germline. The length of the CDR3 is 18 residues. The CDR3 sequence is CSVIIGARGQDFTDTQYF. The CDR3 bases are TGCAGCGTCATAATTGGTGCCAGGGGTCAAGATTTCACAGATACGCAGTATTTT.

This clone has just a few counts. The J gene is TRBJ2-1, the V gene TRBV11-3; TRBD2 matches at 10 bases. This CDR3 region has 15 residues. Trimming took 1 base from V and 5 from J; bases not matched to a gene: 2. Germline lookup yields CDR1 SGHNT and CDR2 YENEEA. This CDR3 reads CASSLGLAGNNEQFF. DNA of the CDR3: TGTGCCAGCAGCTTAGGACTAGCGGGTAACAATGAGCAGTTCTTC.

This clone showed up just a few times. The chain links TRBV13 to TRBJ2-7; 14 bases align to TRBD2. This CDR3 is 16 amino acids long. Germline V lookup: CDR1 PRHDT, CDR2 FYEKMQ (reference sequence). Losses at the gene ends were 4 bases for V and 4 bases for J; bases not matched to a gene: 6. The CDR3 DNA reads TGTGCCAGCAGCTCACGGACTAGCGGGAGGCAATACGAGCAGTACTTC. It yields the protein CASSSRTSGRQYEQYF.

A few counts support this clone. The genes are TRBV18 and TRBJ2-1, with a possible D match to TRBD1 (5 bases). The CDR3 loop spans 14 amino acids. V lost 6 bases and J 3 bases, leaving 12 bases between the germline ends. Germline V gene sequence: CDR1 KGHSH, CDR2 LQKENI. The CDR3 protein is CASSRTSSYNEQFF. CDR3 DNA: TGTGCCAGCTCGAGGACAAGCAGCTACAATGAGCAGTTCTTC.